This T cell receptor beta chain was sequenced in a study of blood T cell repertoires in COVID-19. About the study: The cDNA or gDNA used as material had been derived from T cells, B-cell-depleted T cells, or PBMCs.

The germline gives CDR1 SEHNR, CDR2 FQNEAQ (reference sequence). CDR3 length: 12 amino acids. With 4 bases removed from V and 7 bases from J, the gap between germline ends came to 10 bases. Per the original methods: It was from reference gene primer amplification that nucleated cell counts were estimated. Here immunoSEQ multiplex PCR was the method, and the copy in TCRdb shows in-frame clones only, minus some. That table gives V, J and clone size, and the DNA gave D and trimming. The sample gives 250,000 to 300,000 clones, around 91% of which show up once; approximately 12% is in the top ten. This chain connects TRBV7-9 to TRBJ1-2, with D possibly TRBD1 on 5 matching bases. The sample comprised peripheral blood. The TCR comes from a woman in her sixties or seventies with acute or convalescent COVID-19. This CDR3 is CASSSQGRGYTF. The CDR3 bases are TGTGCCAGCAGCTCGCAGGGTCGTGGCTACACCTTC. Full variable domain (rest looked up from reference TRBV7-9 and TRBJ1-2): DTGVSQNPRHKITKRGQNVTFRCDPISEHNRLYWYRQTLGQGPEFLTYFQNEAQLEKSRLLSDRFSAERPKGSFSTLEIQRTEQGDSAMYLCASSSQGRGYTFGSGTRLTVV.